This T cell receptor (beta chain) comes out of a study of blood T cell repertoires in COVID-19. About the research overall: Sample material is recorded as cDNA or gDNA derived from T cells, B-cell-depleted T cells, or PBMCs.

V lost 4 bases, J lost 0 bases, and 4 bases stayed unmatched. The CDR3 sequence is 15 residues long. Germline CDR1 is SGHRS and CDR2 is YFSETQ. The table came from immunoSEQ multiplex PCR; TCRdb's copy has only in-frame clones and leaves some out. The sample yields about 320,000 clones, approximately 88% seen once. The V gene is TRBV5-1, the J gene TRBJ2-7, with 10 bases that match TRBD2. Sequencing was done on a sample of PBMCs or T cells enriched from blood (not recorded which). This TCR was recovered from a man between 25 and 39 years old who had recovered from COVID-19. CDR3 amino acids: CASSPRTSGSYEQYF. The CDR3 coding sequence is TGCGCCAGCAGCCCCCGGACTAGCGGCTCCTACGAGCAGTACTTC.